This T cell receptor (beta chain) was sequenced in a study of CD8+CD57+ T cells in acquired aplastic anemia. This clonotype was counted ten times or more. Profiling of TCR beta VDJ combinations and CDR3 sequences used genomic DNA as template. TCRdb analysed the reads with MiXCR anew, one entry per CDR3 protein. In the table there are roughly 130,000 distinct CDR3 sequences, around 48% of which are singletons. This clonotype was sampled from a human donor in good health, serving as a control. The sequenced material came from sorted CD4+, CD8+, or CD8+CD57+ T cells (not recorded which) from PBMCs.

Here the CDR3 reads CASSYHGADGYTF. The CDR3 DNA reads TGTGCCAGCAGTTATCACGGGGCAGATGGCTACACCTTC. V gene TRBV6-5 combines with J gene TRBJ1-2, with a weak D call TRBD1 (5 bases). Germline-derived CDR1 and CDR2 are MNHEY and SVGAGI. The CDR3 contains 13 residues. Deletions cut 3 bases from V and 6 bases from J, with 11 bases between.